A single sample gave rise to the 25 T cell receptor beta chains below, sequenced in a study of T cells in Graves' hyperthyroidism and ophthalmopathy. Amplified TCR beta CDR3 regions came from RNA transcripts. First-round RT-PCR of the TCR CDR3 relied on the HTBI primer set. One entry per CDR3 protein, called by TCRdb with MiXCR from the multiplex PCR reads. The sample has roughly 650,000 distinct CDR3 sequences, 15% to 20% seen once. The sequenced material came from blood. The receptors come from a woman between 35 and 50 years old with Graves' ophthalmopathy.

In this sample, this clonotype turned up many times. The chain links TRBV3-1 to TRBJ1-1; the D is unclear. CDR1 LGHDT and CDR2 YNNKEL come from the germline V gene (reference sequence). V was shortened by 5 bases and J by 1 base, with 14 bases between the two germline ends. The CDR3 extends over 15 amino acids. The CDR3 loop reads CASSFGRGGNTEAFF. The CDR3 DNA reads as TGTGCCAGCAGCTTCGGACGGGGAGGGAACACTGAAGCTTTCTTT.

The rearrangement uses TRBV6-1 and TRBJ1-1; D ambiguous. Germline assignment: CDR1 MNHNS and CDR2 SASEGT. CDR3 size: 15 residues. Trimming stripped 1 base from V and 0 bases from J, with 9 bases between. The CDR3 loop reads CASSEVYSLNTEAFF. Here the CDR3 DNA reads TGTGCCAGCAGTGAAGTATACAGCCTGAACACTGAAGCTTTCTTT.

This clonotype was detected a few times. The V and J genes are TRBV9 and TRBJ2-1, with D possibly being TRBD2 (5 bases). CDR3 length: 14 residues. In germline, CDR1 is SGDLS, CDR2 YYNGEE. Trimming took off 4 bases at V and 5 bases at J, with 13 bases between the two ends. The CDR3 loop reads CASSPGNPDNEQFF. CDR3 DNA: TGTGCCAGCAGCCCCGGGAATCCGGACAATGAGCAGTTCTTC.

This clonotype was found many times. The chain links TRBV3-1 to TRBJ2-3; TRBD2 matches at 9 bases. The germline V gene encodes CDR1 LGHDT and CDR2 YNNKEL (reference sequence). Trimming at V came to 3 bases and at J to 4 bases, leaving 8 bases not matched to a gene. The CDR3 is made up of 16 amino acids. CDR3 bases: TGTGCCAGCAGCCAGAATAGCGGGAGTCCGGCAGATACGCAGTATTTT. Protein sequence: CASSQNSGSPADTQYF.

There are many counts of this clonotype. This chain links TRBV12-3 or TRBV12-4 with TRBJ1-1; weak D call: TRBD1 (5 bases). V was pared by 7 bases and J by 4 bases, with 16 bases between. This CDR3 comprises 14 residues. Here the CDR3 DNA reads TGTGCCAGCACCTCCAGGGCAGGGCCCACTGAAGCTTTCTTT. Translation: CASTSRAGPTEAFF.

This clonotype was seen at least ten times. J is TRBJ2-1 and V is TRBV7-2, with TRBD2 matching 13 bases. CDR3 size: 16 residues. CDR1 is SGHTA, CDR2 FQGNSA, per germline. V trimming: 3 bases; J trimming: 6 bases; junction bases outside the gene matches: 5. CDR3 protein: CASSFRGLAGTNEQFF. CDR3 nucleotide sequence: TGTGCCAGCAGCTTCCGGGGACTAGCGGGAACCAATGAGCAGTTCTTC.

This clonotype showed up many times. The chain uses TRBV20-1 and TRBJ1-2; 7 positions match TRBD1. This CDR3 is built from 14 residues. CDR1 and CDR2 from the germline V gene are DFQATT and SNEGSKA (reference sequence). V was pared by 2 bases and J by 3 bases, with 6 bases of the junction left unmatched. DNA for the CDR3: TGCAGTGCTAGACCTAGGGGGCAGGACTATGGCTACACCTTC. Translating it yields CSARPRGQDYGYTF.

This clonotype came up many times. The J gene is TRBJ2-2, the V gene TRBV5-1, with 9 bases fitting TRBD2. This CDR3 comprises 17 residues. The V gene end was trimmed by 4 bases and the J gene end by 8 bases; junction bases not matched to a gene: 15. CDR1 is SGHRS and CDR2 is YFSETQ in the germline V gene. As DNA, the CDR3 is TGCGCCAGCAGCCTCACGACTAGCGGAAGCCCCATTGGGGAGCTGTTTTTT. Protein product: CASSLTTSGSPIGELFF.

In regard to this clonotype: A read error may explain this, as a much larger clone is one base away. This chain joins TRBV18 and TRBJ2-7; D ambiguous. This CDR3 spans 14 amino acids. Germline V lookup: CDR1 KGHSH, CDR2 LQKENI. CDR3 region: CTSSPSDETYEQYF. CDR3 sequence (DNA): TGTACCAGCTCACCTTCGGACGAAACCTACGAGCAGTACTTC.

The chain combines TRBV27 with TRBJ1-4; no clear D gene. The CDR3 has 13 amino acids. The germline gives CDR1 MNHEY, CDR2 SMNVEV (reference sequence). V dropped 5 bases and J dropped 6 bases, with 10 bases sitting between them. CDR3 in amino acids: CASSVQRDEKLFF. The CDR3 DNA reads TGTGCCAGCAGTGTTCAGAGAGATGAAAAACTGTTTTTT.

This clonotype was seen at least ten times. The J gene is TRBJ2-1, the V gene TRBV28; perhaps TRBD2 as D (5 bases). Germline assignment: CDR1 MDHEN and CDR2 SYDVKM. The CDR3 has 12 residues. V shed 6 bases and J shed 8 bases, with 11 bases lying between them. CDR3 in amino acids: CASSLSGYEQFF. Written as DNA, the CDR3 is TGTGCCAGCAGCTTGTCGGGGTATGAGCAGTTCTTC.

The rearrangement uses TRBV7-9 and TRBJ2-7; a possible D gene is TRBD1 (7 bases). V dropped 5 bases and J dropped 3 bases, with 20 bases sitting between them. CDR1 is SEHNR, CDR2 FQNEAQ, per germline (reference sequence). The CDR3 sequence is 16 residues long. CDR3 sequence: CASSPSRGEAGYEQYF. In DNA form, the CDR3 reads TGTGCCAGCAGCCCCTCCAGGGGGGAGGCGGGCTACGAGCAGTACTTC.

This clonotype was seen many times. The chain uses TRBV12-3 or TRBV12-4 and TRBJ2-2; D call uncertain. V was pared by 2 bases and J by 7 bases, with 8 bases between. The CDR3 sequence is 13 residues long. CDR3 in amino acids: CASSLLEGGELFF. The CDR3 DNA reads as TGTGCCAGCAGTTTACTAGAAGGCGGGGAGCTGTTTTTT.

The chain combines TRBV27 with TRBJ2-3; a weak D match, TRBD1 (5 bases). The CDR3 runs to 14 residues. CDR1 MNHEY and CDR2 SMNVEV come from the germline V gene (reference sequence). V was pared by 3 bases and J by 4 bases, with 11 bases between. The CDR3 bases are TGTGCCAGCAGTTTTAGGACACGCGCAGATACGCAGTATTTT. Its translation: CASSFRTRADTQYF.

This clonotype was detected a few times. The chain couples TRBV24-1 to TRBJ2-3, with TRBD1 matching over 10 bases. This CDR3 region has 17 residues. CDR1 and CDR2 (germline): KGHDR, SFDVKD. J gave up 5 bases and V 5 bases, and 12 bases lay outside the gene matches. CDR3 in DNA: TGTGCCACCAGTGGTGCCTCCGGGACAGGGGCAAGAGATACGCAGTATTTT. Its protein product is CATSGASGTGARDTQYF.

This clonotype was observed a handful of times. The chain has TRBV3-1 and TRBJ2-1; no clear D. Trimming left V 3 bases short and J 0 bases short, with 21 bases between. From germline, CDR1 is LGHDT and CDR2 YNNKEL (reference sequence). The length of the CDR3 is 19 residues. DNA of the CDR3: TGTGCCAGCAGCCACCTGCTTGGCCGCTCCCTAAGCTCCTACAATGAGCAGTTCTTC. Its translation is CASSHLLGRSLSSYNEQFF.

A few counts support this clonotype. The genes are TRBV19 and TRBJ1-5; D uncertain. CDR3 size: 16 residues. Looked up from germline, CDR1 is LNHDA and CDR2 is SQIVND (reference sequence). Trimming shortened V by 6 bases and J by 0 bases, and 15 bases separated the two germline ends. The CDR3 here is CASRTQGPRSNQPQHF. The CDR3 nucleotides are TGTGCCAGTAGGACCCAAGGGCCCCGTAGCAATCAGCCCCAGCATTTT.

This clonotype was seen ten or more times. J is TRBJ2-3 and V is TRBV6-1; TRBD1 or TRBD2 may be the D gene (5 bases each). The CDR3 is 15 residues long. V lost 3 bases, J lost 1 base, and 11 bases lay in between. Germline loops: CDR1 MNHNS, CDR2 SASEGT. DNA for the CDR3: TGTGCCAGCAGTGAGCCCCCGGGACGCACAGATACGCAGTATTTT. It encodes CASSEPPGRTDTQYF.

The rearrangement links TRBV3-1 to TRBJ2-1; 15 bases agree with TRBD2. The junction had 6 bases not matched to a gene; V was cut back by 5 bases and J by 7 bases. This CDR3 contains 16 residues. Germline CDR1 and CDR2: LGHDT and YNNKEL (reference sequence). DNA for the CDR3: TGTGCCAGCAGCAGGGGACTAGCGGGAGGCAGGAATGAGCAGTTCTTC. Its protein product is CASSRGLAGGRNEQFF.

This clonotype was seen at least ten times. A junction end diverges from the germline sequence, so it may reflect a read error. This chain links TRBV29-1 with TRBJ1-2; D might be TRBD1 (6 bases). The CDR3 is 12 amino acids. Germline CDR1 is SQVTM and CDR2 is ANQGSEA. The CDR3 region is CSVEGGSGGSTF. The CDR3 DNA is TGCAGCGTTGAAGGGGGCAGCGGGGGCTCCACCTTC.

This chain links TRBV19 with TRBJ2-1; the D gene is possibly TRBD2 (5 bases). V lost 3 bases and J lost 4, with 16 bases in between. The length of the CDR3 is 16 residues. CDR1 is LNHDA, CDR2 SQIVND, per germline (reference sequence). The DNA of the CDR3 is TGTGCCAGTAGTATCTTCGCCGGGGATTCTTACAATGAGCAGTTCTTC. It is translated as CASSIFAGDSYNEQFF.

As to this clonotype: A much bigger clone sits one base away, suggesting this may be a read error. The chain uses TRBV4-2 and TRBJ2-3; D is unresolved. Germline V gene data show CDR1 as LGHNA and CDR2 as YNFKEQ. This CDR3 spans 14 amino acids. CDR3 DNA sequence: TGTGCCAGCAGCCAAGGTGGGCCCACAGATGCGCAGTATTTT. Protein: CASSQGGPTDAQYF.

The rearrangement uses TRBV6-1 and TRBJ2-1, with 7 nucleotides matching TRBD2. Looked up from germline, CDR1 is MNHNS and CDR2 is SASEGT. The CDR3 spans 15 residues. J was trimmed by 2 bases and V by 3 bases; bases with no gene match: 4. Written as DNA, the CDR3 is TGTGCCAGCAGTGATGCGGGAGTGACCTACAATGAGCAGTTCTTC. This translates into CASSDAGVTYNEQFF.

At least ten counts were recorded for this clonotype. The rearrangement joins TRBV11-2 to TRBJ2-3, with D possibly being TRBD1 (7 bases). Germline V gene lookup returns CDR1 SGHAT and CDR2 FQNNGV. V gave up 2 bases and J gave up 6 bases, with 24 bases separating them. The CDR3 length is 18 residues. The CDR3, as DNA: TGTGCCAGCAGCTTACCCCCAGGCAGGGGGTTAAGCGGGGATACGCAGTATTTT. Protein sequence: CASSLPPGRGLSGDTQYF.

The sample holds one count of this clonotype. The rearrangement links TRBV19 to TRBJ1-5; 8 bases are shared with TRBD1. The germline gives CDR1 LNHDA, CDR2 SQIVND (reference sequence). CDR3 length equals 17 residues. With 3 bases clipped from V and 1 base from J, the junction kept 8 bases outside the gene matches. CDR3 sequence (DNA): TGTGCCAGTAGTATGGAACCAGGGGGCCAGAGCAATCAGCCCCAGCATTTT. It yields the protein CASSMEPGGQSNQPQHF. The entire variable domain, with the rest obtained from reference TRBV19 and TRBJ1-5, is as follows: DGGITQSPKYLFRKEGQNVTLSCEQNLNHDAMYWYRQDPGQGLRLIYYSQIVNDFQKGDIAEGYSVSREKKESFPLTVTSAQKNPTAFYLCASSMEPGGQSNQPQHFGDGTRLSIL.